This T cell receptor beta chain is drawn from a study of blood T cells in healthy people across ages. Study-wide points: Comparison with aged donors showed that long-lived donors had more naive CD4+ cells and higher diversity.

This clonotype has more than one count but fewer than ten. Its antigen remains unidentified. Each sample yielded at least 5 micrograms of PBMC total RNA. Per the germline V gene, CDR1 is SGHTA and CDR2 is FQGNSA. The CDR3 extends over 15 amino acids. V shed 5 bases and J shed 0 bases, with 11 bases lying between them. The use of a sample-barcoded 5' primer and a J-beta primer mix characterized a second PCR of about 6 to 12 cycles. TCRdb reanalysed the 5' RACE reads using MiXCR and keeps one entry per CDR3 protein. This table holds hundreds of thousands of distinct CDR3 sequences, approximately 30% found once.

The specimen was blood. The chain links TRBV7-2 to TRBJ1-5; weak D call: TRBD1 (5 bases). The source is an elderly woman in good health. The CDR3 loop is CASSEDRNSNQPQHF. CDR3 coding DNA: TGTGCCAGCAGCGAAGACAGAAATAGCAATCAGCCCCAGCATTTT.